Reported below is one T cell receptor (beta chain). This specimen comes from a study of CD8+ T cells in alopecia areata. Study background: Patients in the treated group were given tofacitinib by mouth, 5 to 10 mg twice a day.

This CDR3 has 13 amino acids. Germline CDR1 is SQVTM and CDR2 is ANQGSEA. V was pared by 3 bases and J by 0 bases, with 8 bases between. As the sequencing template, cDNA was produced by extracting RNA and reverse transcribing it. Assay: immunoSEQ multiplex PCR; the TCRdb copy retains only in-frame clones and omits some. Here the sample spans about 150,000 clones, roughly 44% being singletons. Peripheral blood and lesional scalp punch biopsies were taken from alopecia areata patients. Sequencing used CD4+ T cells sorted from blood. The sequence was collected from a human donor with alopecia areata. The J gene is TRBJ2-5, the V gene TRBV29-1; maybe TRBD2 (5 bases). The CDR3 DNA is TGCAGCGTTGATGCCGGGGACCAAGAGACCCAGTACTTC. As protein: CSVDAGDQETQYF.